Given below is one T cell receptor (beta chain) in context. The germline V gene encodes CDR1 MDHEN and CDR2 SYDVKM. V dropped 4 bases and J dropped 5; count of bases not matched to a gene: 6. This CDR3 comprises 15 residues. This entry belongs to a study of T cell responses to AZD1222 COVID-19 vaccine. Using immunoSEQ multiplex PCR, the repertoire was profiled, and TCRdb retains in-frame clones only, with some absent. The sample holds 120,000 to 150,000 clones, approximately 90% seen once. The chain uses TRBV28 and TRBJ2-1; 9 nucleotides match TRBD1. The sequences come from peripheral blood, collected 28 days after the second AZD1222 dose. This sequence originates from an adult who received the AZD1222 COVID-19 vaccine. The CDR3 DNA reads as TGTGCCAGCAGTTCCCCCGGGACAGGGAACAATGAGCAGTTCTTC. Translated: CASSSPGTGNNEQFF.